The 9 T cell receptor beta chains presented below share a single source sample, sequenced in a study of Graves' ophthalmopathy and Graves' hyperthyroidism. Amplification from RNA transcripts yielded the TCR beta CDR3 regions. The library came from an HTBI-primed first-round RT-PCR and a second-round multiplex PCR. Using its own MiXCR run on the multiplex PCR reads, TCRdb lists one record per CDR3 protein. Here the sample spans about 400,000 distinct CDR3 sequences, over 15% being singletons. What was sequenced was peripheral blood. Receptors were obtained from a woman between 18 and 29 years old with stable Graves' hyperthyroidism.

This clonotype was seen repeatedly, ten times or more. The chain links TRBV27 to TRBJ1-2; maybe TRBD1 (5 bases). The CDR3 consists of 15 residues. Germline CDR1 MNHEY, CDR2 SMNVEV (reference sequence). Trimming took 2 bases from V and 7 from J, leaving 17 bases between them. CDR3 nucleotides: TGTGCCAGCAGTTTACCCCCGCCGGGACTTGGTGGCTACACCTTC. This gives the protein CASSLPPPGLGGYTF.

This clonotype has at least ten counts. The CDR3 DNA is TGTGCCAGCAGCCGACGACAGGTAGCCTATGGCTACACCTTC. Protein product: CASSRRQVAYGYTF. The genes are TRBV7-2 and TRBJ1-2; weak D call: TRBD1 (6 bases). Germline loops: CDR1 SGHTA, CDR2 FQGNSA. V shed 5 bases and J shed 4 bases, with 14 bases lying between them. The CDR3 consists of 14 residues.

This clonotype was found many times. J is TRBJ2-2 and V is TRBV12-3 or TRBV12-4; no firm D call. The length of the CDR3 is 12 residues. V lost 2 bases, J lost 4 bases, and 2 bases lay in between. The CDR3 DNA reads as TGTGCCAGCAGTTTAACCACCGGGGAGCTGTTTTTT. Translated: CASSLTTGELFF.

This clonotype has at least ten counts. The chain combines TRBV19 with TRBJ1-5; a possible D gene is TRBD1 (5 bases). Per germline, CDR1 LNHDA and CDR2 SQIVND (reference sequence). The CDR3 covers 15 residues. Deletions cut 4 bases from V and 0 bases from J, with 10 bases between. This CDR3 is CASSTSGFSNQPQHF. The CDR3 DNA reads as TGTGCCAGTAGTACGTCAGGGTTTAGCAATCAGCCCCAGCATTTT.

This clonotype was seen many times. J is TRBJ2-5 and V is TRBV6-2 or TRBV6-3; D uncertain. The CDR3 runs 11 residues. Trimming removed 7 bases at V and 5 bases at J, with 8 bases between. In germline, CDR1 is MNHEY, CDR2 SVGEGT. In nucleotides, the CDR3 is TGTGCCAGCACTCAAGGGGAGACCCAGTACTTC. Translating it yields CASTQGETQYF.

This clonotype occurred a few times. CDR3 protein: CASKTNRGGYSPLHF. The CDR3 DNA follows: TGTGCCAGCAAGACCAACAGGGGGGGGTATTCACCCCTCCACTTT. The V and J genes are TRBV27 and TRBJ1-6, with TRBD1 identical over 8 bases. The CDR3 is 15 residues long. The germline V gene has CDR1 MNHEY and CDR2 SMNVEV (reference sequence). The trim removed 7 bases at V and 8 bases at J, leaving 10 bases unmatched.

This clonotype was detected ten times or more. The genes are TRBV15 and TRBJ1-2, with D hard to call. V was trimmed by 0 bases and J by 0 bases, leaving 8 bases between them. This CDR3 is built from 15 residues. Germline CDR1 reads LNHNV; CDR2 reads YYDKDF (reference sequence). CDR3 in amino acids: CATSREEGTNYGYTF. Written as DNA, the CDR3 is TGTGCCACCAGCAGAGAAGAGGGAACTAACTATGGCTACACCTTC.

This clonotype was recorded at least ten times. This chain connects TRBV7-2 to TRBJ2-7; 10 bases fit TRBD2. CDR3 size: 14 residues. Unmatched junction bases numbered 7, after V lost 5 bases and J lost 6 bases. CDR1 SGHTA and CDR2 FQGNSA come from the germline V gene. As DNA, the CDR3 is TGTGCCAGCAGCCCAGCGGGGGGGCAGGGCGAGCAGTACTTC. Protein sequence: CASSPAGGQGEQYF.

This clonotype was counted many times. This chain uses TRBV24-1 with TRBJ2-2; no firm D call. Trimming stripped 4 bases from V and 5 bases from J, with 4 bases between. Per the germline V gene, CDR1 is KGHDR and CDR2 is SFDVKD. This CDR3 spans 12 amino acids. The CDR3, as DNA: TGTGCCACCAGTGAGGGTACCGGGGAGCTGTTTTTT. It encodes CATSEGTGELFF.